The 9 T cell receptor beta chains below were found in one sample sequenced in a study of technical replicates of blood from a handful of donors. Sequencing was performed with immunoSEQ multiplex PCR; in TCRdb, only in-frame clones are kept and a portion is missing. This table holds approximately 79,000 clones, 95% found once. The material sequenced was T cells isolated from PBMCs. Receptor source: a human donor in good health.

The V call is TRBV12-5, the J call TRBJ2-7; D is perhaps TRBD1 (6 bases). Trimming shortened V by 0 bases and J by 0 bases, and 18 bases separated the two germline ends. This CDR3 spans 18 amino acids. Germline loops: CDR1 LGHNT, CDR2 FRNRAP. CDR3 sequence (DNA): TGTGCTAGTGGTTTGGTTCTCCGTCAGGGGCTAAGCTCCTACGAGCAGTACTTC. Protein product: CASGLVLRQGLSSYEQYF.

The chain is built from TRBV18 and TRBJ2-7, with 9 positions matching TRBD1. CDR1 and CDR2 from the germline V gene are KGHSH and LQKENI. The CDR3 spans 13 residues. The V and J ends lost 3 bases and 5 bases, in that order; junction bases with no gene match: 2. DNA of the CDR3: TGTGCCAGCTCACCCGGGACAGGGAACGAGCAGTACTTC. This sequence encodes CASSPGTGNEQYF. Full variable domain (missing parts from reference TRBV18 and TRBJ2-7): NAGVMQNPRHLVRRRGQEARLRCSPMKGHSHVYWYRQLPEEGLKFMVYLQKENIIDESGMPKERFSAEFPKEGPSILRIQQVVRGDSAAYFCASSPGTGNEQYFGPGTRLTVT.

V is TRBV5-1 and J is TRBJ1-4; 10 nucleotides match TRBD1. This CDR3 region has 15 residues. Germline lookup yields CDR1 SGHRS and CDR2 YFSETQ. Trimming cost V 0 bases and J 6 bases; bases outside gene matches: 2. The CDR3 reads CASSLGTGGHEKLFF. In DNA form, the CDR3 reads TGCGCCAGCAGCTTGGGGACAGGGGGTCATGAAAAACTGTTTTTT.

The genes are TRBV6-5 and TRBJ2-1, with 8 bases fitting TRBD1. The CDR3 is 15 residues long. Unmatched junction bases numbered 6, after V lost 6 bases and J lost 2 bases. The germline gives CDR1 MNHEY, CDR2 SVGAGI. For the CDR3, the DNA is TGTGCCAGCAGCCACGGACAGGGAACCTACAATGAGCAGTTCTTC. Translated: CASSHGQGTYNEQFF.

The CDR3, as DNA: TGTGCCAGCAGCCAGGGGGTGGGGAGCTCCTACGAGCAGTACTTC. It codes for CASSQGVGSSYEQYF. This chain joins TRBV7-8 and TRBJ2-7, with 7 bases identical to TRBD1. The CDR3 has 15 residues. Trimming at V came to 5 bases and at J to 0 bases, leaving 7 bases not matched to a gene. Looked up from germline, CDR1 is SGHVS and CDR2 is FQNEAQ.

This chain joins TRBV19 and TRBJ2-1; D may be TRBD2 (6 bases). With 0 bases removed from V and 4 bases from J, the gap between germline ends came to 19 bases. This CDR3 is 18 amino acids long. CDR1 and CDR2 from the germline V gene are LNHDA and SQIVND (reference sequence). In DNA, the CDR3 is TGTGCCAGTAGTATAGATGTAGGGGATAGCGGTCTATACAATGAGCAGTTCTTC. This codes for CASSIDVGDSGLYNEQFF.

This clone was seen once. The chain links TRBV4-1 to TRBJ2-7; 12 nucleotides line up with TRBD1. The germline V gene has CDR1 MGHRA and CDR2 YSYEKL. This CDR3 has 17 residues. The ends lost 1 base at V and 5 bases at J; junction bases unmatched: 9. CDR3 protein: CASSQVFRDRGPHEQYF. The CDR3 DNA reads TGCGCCAGCAGCCAAGTTTTCAGGGACAGGGGGCCTCACGAGCAGTACTTC.

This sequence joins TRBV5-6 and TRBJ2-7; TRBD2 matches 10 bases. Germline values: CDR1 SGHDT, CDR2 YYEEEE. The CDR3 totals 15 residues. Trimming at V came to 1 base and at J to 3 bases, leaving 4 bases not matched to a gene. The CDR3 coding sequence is TGTGCCAGCAGCTTGCGCTCTAGCGGGGGCTACGAGCAGTACTTC. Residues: CASSLRSSGGYEQYF.

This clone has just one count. The CDR3 DNA reads as TGTGCCAGCAGCCAAGATTTTGGGCGGGGACAGCCCCAGCATTTT. This translates into CASSQDFGRGQPQHF. The V call is TRBV4-2, the J call TRBJ1-5; D is undetermined. The CDR3 runs 15 residues. Germline V lookup: CDR1 LGHNA, CDR2 YNFKEQ. With 0 bases removed from V and 7 bases from J, the gap between germline ends came to 13 bases.